This T cell receptor (beta chain) was sequenced during a study of T cells after yellow fever vaccination (dated 2019 in TCRdb). Study-wide context: Libraries from fractions with low cell numbers were prepared with the SMART-Seq v4 Ultra Low Input RNA kit. To follow T-cell clones before and after both primary and booster YFV17D yellow fever vaccination, bulk TCR alpha and beta repertoires underwent longitudinal sequencing. The cohort comprised two healthy male donors, one aged 18 to 30 and one aged 30 to 40 years. Bulk PBMC replicates and cell subsets were isolated from blood drawn at multiple timepoints before and after both primary and secondary immunization. Broader findings and caveats from the paper: The secondary T-cell response was weaker than the primary response but faster, peaking on day 5 instead of day 15. A small fraction of clonotypes appeared in both the CD4 and CD8 compartments, likely as a result of convergent recombination. Most clones expanded after primary vaccination (almost 97% of CD4 and roughly 90% of CD8) were re-detected after the booster, suggesting that broad memory maintenance occurred. Computational filtering was required because FACS-sorted repertoires could contain abundant contaminating clonotypes from the bulk population. Because only two donors were included in the study, the extent to which the findings can be generalized is limited.

The treatment or condition label, as the study defines it: live attenuated yellow fever vaccine strain. PBMCs were isolated from peripheral blood using a standard Ficoll-Paque protocol. Dynabeads CD4 and CD8 positive selection kits were used to isolate the CD4 and CD8 T-cell fractions. TriZol was used to extract RNA from bulk PBMCs, CD4 and CD8 fractions, and dextramer-positive and dextramer-negative fractions. The CDR3 goes from the cysteine to the phenylalanine over 17 residues. The sequence is cut down to CDR3 DNA, 51 bases in frame from base 1. For this chain, trimming is 1 base at the V end and 6 bases at the J end, and the number of junction bases without a gene match is 11. As encoded in the germline V gene, CDR1 is SGHAT while CDR2 is FQNNGV. The sample was run on an Illumina NovaSeq 6000. TCR cDNA was made using 5'RACE template switching, a step that added a universal primer site and unique molecular identifiers. Priming for cDNA synthesis came from both the TCR alpha and TCR beta constant segments. Two PCR steps were used to amplify libraries, with sample barcodes and sequencing adapters being added in the second step. Sequencing of libraries was done on Illumina HiSeq 2500 (2x100 bp) or NovaSeq (2x150 bp). In the authors' own workflow: MIGEC handled demultiplexing of reads and collapsing into UMI consensus sequences, while MiXCR performed V(D)J alignment. Clonotypes responding to the vaccine were identified with edgeR on replicate PBMC samples, with the criteria of FDR below 0.01 and a log2 fold change above 5 up to day 15. Each bulk clonotype was labeled CD4 or CD8 based on which sequenced repertoire, CD4 or CD8, contained the clonotype at higher abundance. In TCRdb, the public reads were trimmed at Q25 with fastp and aligned with MiXCR, with productive beta chains retained. Records with the same CDR3 protein are collapsed into one entry carrying the most frequent genes and DNA. These V and J calls are TCRdb output, not the study's own analysis. The sample records approximately 130,000 distinct CDR3 sequences, about 15% of which are singletons. The top ten constitute more than 40% of the sample.

To note about this clonotype: Its binding antigen is unknown. No per-base quality is available; no much larger clone lies one base away.

The sequences come from CD8+ T cells sorted from PBMCs, collected 5 days after the yellow fever booster vaccination. This chain joins TRBV11-2 to TRBJ2-3; 9 junctional bases match TRBD2. The clonotype was recovered from a young man who received the YFV17D yellow fever vaccine. The DNA is TGTGCCAGCAGCTTAGCGACCAGCGGGGGGACACTCGATACGCAGTATTTT. This sequence encodes CASSLATSGGTLDTQYF.